Below are 28 T cell receptor beta chains sequenced from a single sample in a study of CDR3 diversity in severe acne. TCRdb fed the PCR reads into MiXCR, producing one record per CDR3 protein. Here the sample spans roughly 79,000 distinct CDR3 sequences, around 47% being singletons. Specimen: blood. Every receptor here comes from a male donor with severe acne vulgaris.

In its sample, this clonotype was seen many times. The chain uses TRBV13 and TRBJ1-1; D unclear. The CDR3 consists of 13 residues. Trimming took 1 base from V and 4 from J, leaving 7 bases between them. The germline V gene has CDR1 PRHDT and CDR2 FYEKMQ (reference sequence). The CDR3 DNA reads as TGTGCCAGCAGCTTAGTGGAAAGCACTGAAGCTTTCTTT. Its translation: CASSLVESTEAFF.

This clonotype was observed a few times. The rearrangement links TRBV20-1 to TRBJ2-3, with 7 nucleotides matching TRBD2. Germline CDR1 reads DFQATT; CDR2 reads SNEGSKA (reference sequence). This CDR3 region has 15 residues. The V and J ends lost 0 bases and 11 bases, in that order; junction bases with no gene match: 14. This CDR3 reads CSARDSGRYRNEQYF. CDR3 in DNA: TGCAGTGCTAGAGATAGCGGGCGGTACAGGAATGAGCAGTATTTT.

Concerning this clonotype: An end of the junction does not agree with germline; a read error may underlie this. The CDR3 loop is CASSYLGSNYGYTF. CDR3 DNA: TGTGCCAGCAGTTACTTGGGTTCTAACTATGGCTACACCTTC. The chain employs TRBV10-3 and TRBJ1-2; D uncertain. The V gene's germline CDR1 is ENHRY and CDR2 SYGVKD. The CDR3 sequence is 14 residues long.

Note on this clonotype: Its ends do not fully match the called genes, so a read error is possible. As DNA, the CDR3 is TGTGCCGGCAGCCAAGAACTAGCGGGGGAGCAGTTCTTC. Protein product: CAGSQELAGEQFF. This sequence joins TRBV4-2 and TRBJ2-1; 10 positions match TRBD2. This CDR3 has 13 amino acids. CDR1 and CDR2 from the germline V gene are LGHNA and YNFKEQ.

As regards this clonotype: With a much larger clone just one base away, this may be a read error. The chain has TRBV5-4 and TRBJ1-4, with a possible D match to TRBD1 (5 bases). The CDR3 runs 15 residues. The V gene lost 3 bases and the J gene lost 8 bases, with 17 bases spanning the gap. Per the germline V gene, CDR1 is SGHNT and CDR2 is YYREEE (reference sequence). CDR3 sequence reads: CASSSFPGRHEKLFF. DNA for the CDR3: TGTGCCAGCAGCTCCTTTCCGGGACGTCACGAAAAACTGTTTTTT.

In the case of this clonotype: This sequence may be a read error, since a much larger clone differs from it by one base. The J gene is TRBJ2-7, the V gene TRBV20-1; weak D call: TRBD2 (5 bases). Between the trimmed V and J ends, which lost 3 bases and 0 bases, there was a span of 15 bases. The germline gives CDR1 DFQATT, CDR2 SNEGSKA (reference sequence). This CDR3 comprises 15 residues. CDR3: CSASHPRRASYEQYV. In nucleotides, the CDR3 is TGCAGTGCTAGCCACCCACGGCGGGCCTCCTACGAGCAGTACGTC.

This clonotype turned up a few times. The rearrangement uses TRBV28 and TRBJ2-7; TRBD2 agrees at 8 bases. The CDR3 totals 14 residues. CDR1 is MDHEN, CDR2 SYDVKM, per germline. V lost 6 bases, J lost 2 bases, and 6 bases stayed unmatched. The CDR3 here is CASRRTSSTYEQYF. CDR3 DNA sequence: TGTGCCAGCAGGCGGACTAGCTCGACCTACGAGCAGTACTTC. The whole variable domain, filled in from reference TRBV28 and TRBJ2-7, reads DVKVTQSSRYLVKRTGEKVFLECVQDMDHENMFWYRQDPGLGLRLIYFSYDVKMKEKGDIPEGYSVSREKKERFSLILESASTNQTSMYLCASRRTSSTYEQYFGPGTRLTVT.

This rearrangement joins TRBV5-6 to TRBJ2-7, with 9 bases fitting TRBD1. Looked up from germline, CDR1 is SGHDT and CDR2 is YYEEEE. This CDR3 is built from 15 residues. The junction had 8 bases not matched to a gene; V was cut back by 4 bases and J by 3 bases. CDR3 residues: CASSDPGTGNYEQYF. CDR3 in DNA: TGTGCCAGCAGCGACCCCGGGACAGGGAACTACGAGCAGTACTTC.

This clonotype showed up many times. The chain uses TRBV6-4 and TRBJ2-1, with TRBD2 matching 9 bases. The germline gives CDR1 MRHNA, CDR2 SNTAGT. V dropped 5 bases and J dropped 3; count of bases not matched to a gene: 5. This CDR3 contains 15 residues. The CDR3 DNA reads TGTGCCAGCAGTCAACTAGCGGGCTACTACAATGAGCAGTTCTTC. Its protein is CASSQLAGYYNEQFF.

There are many counts of this clonotype. This chain uses TRBV30 with TRBJ2-7; maybe TRBD1 (6 bases). The CDR3 consists of 13 residues. Trimming cost V 8 bases and J 4 bases, with 18 bases left between them. Germline V lookup: CDR1 GTSNPN, CDR2 SVGIG (reference sequence). CDR3 in DNA: TGTGCCGGCTCCGCCGGACAGCCATACGAGCAGTACTTC. This translates into CAGSAGQPYEQYF.

As to this clonotype: One base away lies a much larger clone, so this may be a sequencing read error. The chain is built from TRBV7-9 and TRBJ1-3, with D tentatively TRBD1 (5 bases). This CDR3 comprises 16 residues. The germline V gene encodes CDR1 SEHNR and CDR2 FQNEAQ (reference sequence). CDR3: CASRPTGGQTGNTICF. The CDR3 region has the DNA TGTGCCAGCAGGCCTACAGGAGGTCAAACAGGAAACACCATATGTTTT.

The chain joins TRBV6-6 to TRBJ2-5, with a weak D call TRBD2 (6 bases). This CDR3 is built from 14 residues. The germline CDR1 and CDR2 sequences are MNHNY and SVGAGI (reference sequence). V was trimmed by 10 bases and J by 5 bases, leaving 20 bases between them. The CDR3 loop reads CATLPSPRGETQYF. CDR3 DNA: TGTGCCACGCTCCCCTCTCCCCGGGGGGAGACCCAGTACTTC.

This clonotype was found a few times. The chain has TRBV5-1 and TRBJ1-5, with D tentatively TRBD1 (5 bases). The CDR3 extends over 13 amino acids. CDR1 is SGHRS and CDR2 is YFSETQ in the germline V gene. V lost 0 bases and J lost 5, with 6 bases in between. Here the CDR3 reads CASSLVGDQPQHF. The CDR3 DNA reads as TGCGCCAGCAGCTTGGTAGGGGATCAGCCCCAGCATTTT.

The chain recombines TRBV7-9 with TRBJ2-7; 12 positions agree with TRBD2. CDR3 length equals 15 residues. Trimming took 4 bases from V and 7 from J; bases not matched to a gene: 8. Germline CDR1 SEHNR, CDR2 FQNEAQ (reference sequence). CDR3 protein: CASSSSGRAENEQYF. CDR3 nucleotide sequence: TGTGCCAGCAGCTCTAGCGGGAGGGCCGAGAATGAGCAGTACTTC. The full variable domain, rest sourced from reference TRBV7-9 and TRBJ2-7, is DTGVSQNPRHKITKRGQNVTFRCDPISEHNRLYWYRQTLGQGPEFLTYFQNEAQLEKSRLLSDRFSAERPKGSFSTLEIQRTEQGDSAMYLCASSSSGRAENEQYFGPGTRLTVT.

The chain is built from TRBV25-1 and TRBJ2-7; D possibly corresponds to TRBD1 (5 bases). There are 14 residues in the CDR3. The ends were cut back, 3 bases at V and 5 bases at J, with 14 bases in the middle. CDR1 and CDR2 (germline): MGHDK, SYGVNS. The CDR3 nucleotides are TGTGCCAGCAGTGACGACCTCAGGGTGCACGAGCAGTACTTC. It encodes CASSDDLRVHEQYF.

This clonotype was recorded at least ten times. The CDR3 reads CATSETLLSGAFTDTQYF. CDR3 sequence (DNA): TGTGCCACCAGTGAGACCCTTCTATCGGGGGCCTTCACAGATACGCAGTATTTT. This rearrangement joins TRBV24-1 to TRBJ2-3; D is tentatively TRBD1 or TRBD2 (6 bases each). This CDR3 comprises 18 residues. CDR1 and CDR2 from the germline V gene are KGHDR and SFDVKD. The V gene lost 4 bases and the J gene lost 2 bases, with 21 bases spanning the gap.

V usage is TRBV11-3 and J usage is TRBJ1-1, with D uncertain. Trimming took 5 bases from V and 3 from J, leaving 13 bases between them. There are 14 residues in the CDR3. From germline, CDR1 is SGHNT and CDR2 YENEEA. The CDR3 loop reads CASSLRHGDTEAFF. The CDR3 nucleotides are TGTGCCAGCAGCCTCCGTCACGGGGACACTGAAGCTTTCTTT. The full variable domain, its missing parts supplied by reference TRBV11-3 and TRBJ1-1, is EAGVVQSPRYKIIEKKQPVAFWCNPISGHNTLYWYLQNLGQGPELLIRYENEEAVDDSQLPKDRFSAERLKGVDSTLKIQPAELGDSAVYLCASSLRHGDTEAFFGQGTRLTVV.

This clonotype was detected many times. The CDR3 DNA sequence: TGTGCCACCAGCAGAGATATCATTAGGTTCCAAGAGACCCAGTACTTC. Residues: CATSRDIIRFQETQYF. The chain employs TRBV15 and TRBJ2-5; unclear D gene. The CDR3 covers 16 residues. V shed 0 bases and J shed 1 base, with 12 bases lying between them. The germline CDR1 and CDR2 sequences are LNHNV and YYDKDF (reference sequence).

CDR3 coding DNA: TGTGCCAGCAGCTGGGGACTAGCGGGAGTTCAAGAGACCCAGTACTTC. This translates into CASSWGLAGVQETQYF. The chain joins TRBV7-2 to TRBJ2-5, with 14 bases that match TRBD2. V shed 4 bases and J 2 bases; nucleotides not matched to a gene: 3. Germline lookup yields CDR1 SGHTA and CDR2 FQGNSA. This CDR3 is 16 amino acids long. Filled out from reference TRBV7-2 and TRBJ2-5, the complete variable domain reads GAGVSQSPSNKVTEKGKDVELRCDPISGHTALYWYRQSLGQGLEFLIYFQGNSAPDKSGLPSDRFSAERTGGSVSTLTIQRTQQEDSAVYLCASSWGLAGVQETQYFGPGTRLLVL.

The J gene is TRBJ2-7, the V gene TRBV20-1; tentatively, D is TRBD2 (6 bases). From germline, CDR1 is DFQATT and CDR2 SNEGSKA (reference sequence). The V end lost 0 bases, the J end lost 5 bases, and 17 bases lay between the germline ends. This CDR3 contains 15 residues. The CDR3 DNA follows: TGCAGTGCTAGAGAAGAAGGGAGGACGATAGACGAGCAGTACTTC. Translated, it gives CSAREEGRTIDEQYF.

The chain is built from TRBV5-1 and TRBJ2-4; the D gene could be TRBD1 or TRBD2 (6 bases each). Germline CDR1 and CDR2: SGHRS and YFSETQ. CDR3 length: 17 amino acids. Deletions cut 4 bases from V and 0 bases from J, with 17 bases between. Here the CDR3 reads CASSRRGLHIAKNIQYF. CDR3 coding DNA: TGCGCCAGCAGCCGTCGGGGGCTACACATAGCCAAAAACATTCAGTACTTC.

In this sample, this clonotype turned up many times. V is TRBV7-8 and J is TRBJ2-2; D uncertain. CDR3 length: 12 amino acids. The V gene lost 1 base and the J gene lost 8 bases, with 5 bases spanning the gap. Looked up from germline, CDR1 is SGHVS and CDR2 is FQNEAQ. Here the CDR3 reads CASSLEAGELFF. The CDR3 DNA reads TGTGCCAGCAGCTTAGAGGCGGGGGAGCTGTTTTTT.

By share, this clonotype ranks as medium-sized (0.01 to 0.1%). The CDR3 DNA is TGTGCCACCCGCGAAGCAGCGTACAATGAGCAGTTCTTC. It codes for CATREAAYNEQFF. This chain links TRBV2 with TRBJ2-1; D gene uncertain. CDR3 length: 13 residues. Germline values: CDR1 SNHLY, CDR2 FYNNEI. V dropped 10 bases and J dropped 4 bases, with 14 bases sitting between them.

Turning to this clonotype: One end of the junction fails to match germline, which may point to a read error. This rearrangement joins TRBV10-3 to TRBJ2-1, with D perhaps assigned TRBD1 or TRBD2 (5 bases each). This CDR3 comprises 10 residues. Germline V gene data show CDR1 as ENHRY and CDR2 as SYGVKD. The DNA of the CDR3 is TGTGCCAGCAGTGGGGGTGAGCAGTTCTTC. Its protein product is CASSGGEQFF.

This clonotype was seen only once. V gene TRBV2 combines with J gene TRBJ1-2; D perhaps matches TRBD1 (6 bases). Germline values: CDR1 SNHLY, CDR2 FYNNEI. V lost 2 bases and J 6 bases, leaving 19 bases between the germline ends. The CDR3 sequence is 16 residues long. Here the CDR3 DNA reads TGTGCCAGCAGTGAAAGTTACCTCCTGACAGGCGATGGCTACACCTTC. Residues: CASSESYLLTGDGYTF.

The table lists this clonotype with many counts. The chain couples TRBV5-1 to TRBJ2-1, with TRBD2 matching over 16 bases. Germline lookup yields CDR1 SGHRS and CDR2 YFSETQ. The CDR3 runs 17 residues. V lost 7 bases to trimming and J lost 3 bases; unmatched junction nucleotides: 7. The CDR3 DNA reads TGCGCCAGCTCCGGGACTAGCGGGGGGGGGGGCTACAATGAGCAGTTCTTC. Translating gives CASSGTSGGGGYNEQFF.

This clonotype was counted once. This sequence joins TRBV19 and TRBJ2-1; TRBD1 aligns across 9 bases. This CDR3 has 17 residues. J was trimmed by 6 bases and V by 3 bases; bases with no gene match: 12. Germline CDR1 is LNHDA and CDR2 is SQIVND (reference sequence). The CDR3, as DNA: TGTGCCAGTAGTATCCACTGGACAGGGGTAAGATCCAATGAGCAGTTCTTC. As protein: CASSIHWTGVRSNEQFF.

This chain connects TRBV7-2 to TRBJ1-1, with a possible D match to TRBD1 (6 bases). V was cut by 4 bases and J by 11 bases, with 11 bases left in between. Germline V gives CDR1 SGHTA, CDR2 FQGNSA. The CDR3 sequence is 11 residues long. CDR3 protein: CASSSHREAFF. CDR3 sequence (DNA): TGTGCCAGCAGCTCCCACAGGGAGGCTTTCTTT.